This T cell receptor (beta chain) was retrieved from a study of T cell repertoires in cytomegalovirus infection. The overall study: Recently identified HLA-C-restricted and well-studied HLA-B-restricted CMV epitopes were used. In public TCR beta signatures, there were indications of both CMV infection and matching HLA type.

Notes on the study in general: CMV-specific TCR beta clonotypes restricted by HLA-C dominated the ex vivo response.

A note on this clonotype: Antigen: not known.

V was cut by 7 bases and J by 2 bases, with 19 bases left in between. The germline gives CDR1 MGHDK, CDR2 SYGVNS. The CDR3 is made up of 16 amino acids. TCRdb independently ran MiXCR on the reads; one entry per CDR3 protein. The sample lists 600,000 to 700,000 distinct CDR3 sequences; around 35% were seen once. This chain uses TRBV25-1 with TRBJ2-3, with TRBD2 as a possible D gene (5 bases). The sequenced sample was cultured PBMCs, obtained from culture after CMV antigen stimulation. The receptor comes from a human donor in good health (CMV status not recorded). Some clones in this sample may be carry-over from other donors' samples. The CDR3 is CASTKKSGPLTDTQYF. CDR3 nucleotide sequence: TGTGCCAGCACTAAGAAGAGCGGACCTCTCACAGATACGCAGTATTTT.